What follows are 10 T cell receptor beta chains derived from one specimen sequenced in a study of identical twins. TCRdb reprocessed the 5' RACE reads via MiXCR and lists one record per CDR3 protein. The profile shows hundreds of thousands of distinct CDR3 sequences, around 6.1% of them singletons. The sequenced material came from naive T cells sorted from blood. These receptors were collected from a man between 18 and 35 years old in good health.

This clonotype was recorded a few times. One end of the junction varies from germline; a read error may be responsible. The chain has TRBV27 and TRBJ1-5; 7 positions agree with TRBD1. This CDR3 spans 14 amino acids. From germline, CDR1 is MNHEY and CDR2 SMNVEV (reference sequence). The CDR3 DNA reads TGTGCCAGCGGTTTGGGCCTACAGGGGCAGCCCCAGCATTTT. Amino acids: CASGLGLQGQPQHF.

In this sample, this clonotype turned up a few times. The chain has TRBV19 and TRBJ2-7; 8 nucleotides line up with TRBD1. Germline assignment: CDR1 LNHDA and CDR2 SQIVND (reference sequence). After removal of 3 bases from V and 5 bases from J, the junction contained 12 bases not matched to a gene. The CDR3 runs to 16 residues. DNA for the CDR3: TGTGCCAGTAGTATCCCCCAGGGGGCTTCTGTCCACGAGCAGTACTTC. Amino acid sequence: CASSIPQGASVHEQYF. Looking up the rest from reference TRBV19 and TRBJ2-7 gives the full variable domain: DGGITQSPKYLFRKEGQNVTLSCEQNLNHDAMYWYRQDPGQGLRLIYYSQIVNDFQKGDIAEGYSVSREKKESFPLTVTSAQKNPTAFYLCASSIPQGASVHEQYFGPGTRLTVT.

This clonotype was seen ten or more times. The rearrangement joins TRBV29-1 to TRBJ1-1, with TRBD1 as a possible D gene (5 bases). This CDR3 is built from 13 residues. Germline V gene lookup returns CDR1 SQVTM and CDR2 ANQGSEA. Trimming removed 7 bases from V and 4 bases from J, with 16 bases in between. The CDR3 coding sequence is TGCAGCGGCACCGTCCCAGGGAGCACTGAAGCTTTCTTT. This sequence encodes CSGTVPGSTEAFF.

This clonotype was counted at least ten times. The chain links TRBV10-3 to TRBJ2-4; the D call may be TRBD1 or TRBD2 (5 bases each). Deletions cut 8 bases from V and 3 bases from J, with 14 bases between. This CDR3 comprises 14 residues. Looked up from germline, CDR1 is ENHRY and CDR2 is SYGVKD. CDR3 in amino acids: CAIGGRVDKNIQYF. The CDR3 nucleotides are TGTGCCATCGGGGGAAGGGTGGACAAAAACATTCAGTACTTC.

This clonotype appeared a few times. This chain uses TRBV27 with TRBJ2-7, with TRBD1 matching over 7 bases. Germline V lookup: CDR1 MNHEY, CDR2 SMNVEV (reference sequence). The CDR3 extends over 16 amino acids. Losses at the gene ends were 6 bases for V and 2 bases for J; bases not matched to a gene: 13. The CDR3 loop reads CASRLQGLADPYEQYF. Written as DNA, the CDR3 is TGTGCCAGCAGGCTACAGGGGCTCGCAGATCCCTACGAGCAGTACTTC.

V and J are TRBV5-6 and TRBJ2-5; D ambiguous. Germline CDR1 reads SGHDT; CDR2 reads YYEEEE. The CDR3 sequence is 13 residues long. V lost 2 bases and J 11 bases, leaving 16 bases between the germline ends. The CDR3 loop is CASSFPTSIAQYF. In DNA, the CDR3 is TGTGCCAGCAGCTTCCCTACGAGCATTGCTCAGTACTTC. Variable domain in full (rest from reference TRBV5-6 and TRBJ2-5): DAGVTQSPTHLIKTRGQQVTLRCSPKSGHDTVSWYQQALGQGPQFIFQYYEEEERQRGNFPDRFSGHQFPNYSSELNVNALLLGDSALYLCASSFPTSIAQYFGPGTRLLVL.

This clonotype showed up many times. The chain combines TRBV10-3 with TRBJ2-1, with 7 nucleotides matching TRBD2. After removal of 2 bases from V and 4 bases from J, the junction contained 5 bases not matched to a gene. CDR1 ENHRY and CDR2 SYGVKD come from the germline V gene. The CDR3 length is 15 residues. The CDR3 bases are TGTGCCATCAGTGAGCGGGGGGAGGGATACAATGAGCAGTTCTTC. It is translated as CAISERGEGYNEQFF.

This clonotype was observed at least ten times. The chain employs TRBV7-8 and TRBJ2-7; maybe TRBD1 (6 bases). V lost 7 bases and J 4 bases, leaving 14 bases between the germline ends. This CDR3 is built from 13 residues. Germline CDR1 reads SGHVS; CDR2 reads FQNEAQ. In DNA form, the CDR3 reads TGTGCCAGCACCCCCGGGACAAGTTACGAGCAGTACTTC. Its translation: CASTPGTSYEQYF.

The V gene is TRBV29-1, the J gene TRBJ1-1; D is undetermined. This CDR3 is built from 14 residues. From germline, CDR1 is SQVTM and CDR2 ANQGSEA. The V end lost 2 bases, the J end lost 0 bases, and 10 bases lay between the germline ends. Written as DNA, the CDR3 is TGCAGCGTTGAATCTTCCCAGATGAACACTGAAGCTTTCTTT. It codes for CSVESSQMNTEAFF.

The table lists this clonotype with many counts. CDR3 DNA sequence: TGTGCCAGCAGACTGAAACTAGCGGGACTACCTGGTGAATATACGCAGTATTTT. It yields the protein CASRLKLAGLPGEYTQYF. V usage is TRBV6-1 and J usage is TRBJ2-3; 10 bases fit TRBD2. Germline V gene sequence: CDR1 MNHNS, CDR2 SASEGT. The CDR3 extends over 18 amino acids. V lost 6 bases, J lost 7 bases, and 19 bases stayed unmatched.